These 2 T cell receptor beta chains were all obtained from the same sample, sequenced in a study of control samples from healthy donors and cancer patients. The assay was immunoSEQ multiplex PCR, and TCRdb's table has in-frame clones only and misses some. The sample lists tens of thousands of clones; just over 85% were seen once. The sample comprised PBMCs. Receptor source: a woman aged 45-60 years with lung cancer.

The V call is TRBV27, the J call TRBJ1-2; D gene uncertain. From germline, CDR1 is MNHEY and CDR2 SMNVEV (reference sequence). V was shortened by 0 bases and J by 7 bases, with 9 bases between the two germline ends. This CDR3 has 13 amino acids. In DNA, the CDR3 is TGTGCCAGCAGTTTATCAAGGTTTCGTGGCTACACCTTC. It is translated as CASSLSRFRGYTF.

CDR3 bases: TGTGCCAGCAGCCCAGGACAGCGGGCTCGCCACGAGCAGTACTTC. Translating it yields CASSPGQRARHEQYF. The chain has TRBV14 and TRBJ2-7; D might be TRBD1 or TRBD2, each matching 6 bases. The CDR3 is 15 residues long. Germline loops: CDR1 SGHDN, CDR2 FVKESK. V lost 4 bases and J 5 bases, leaving 18 bases between the germline ends. The whole variable domain, remainder taken from reference TRBV14 and TRBJ2-7, is EAGVTQFPSHSVIEKGQTVTLRCDPISGHDNLYWYRRVMGKEIKFLLHFVKESKQDESGMPNNRFLAERTGGTYSTLKVQPAELEDSGVYFCASSPGQRARHEQYFGPGTRLTVT.